The T cell receptor beta chain described here comes from a study of spatial heterogeneity in lung cancer. For the study at large: Beta-chain sequences consistently outnumbered alpha-chain sequences in detection. Study observations and caveats: Ubiquitous expanded tumor TCRs were seen in blood more at resection than at follow-up.

Individual TCR cDNA molecules each bore their own unique molecular identifier. One entry per CDR3 protein, called by TCRdb with MiXCR from the 5' RACE reads. The data hold roughly 82,000 distinct CDR3 sequences, with around 12% observed a single time. The time point denotes: sample taken at primary tumor resection. Whole RNA from tumor, nontumor lung or frozen PBMC was sequenced unsorted. Samples came from roughly 72 TRACERx patients with untreated early-stage lung cancer. About this clonotype itself: As yet, its antigen is unknown.

CDR1 and CDR2 from the germline V gene are MDHEN and SYDVKM. Trimming stripped 3 bases from V and 4 bases from J, with 12 bases between. The CDR3 is 14 amino acids. This rearrangement joins TRBV28 to TRBJ2-5, with D possibly called TRBD1 or TRBD2 (6 bases each). The sample here was PBMCs, taken at surgery. This clonotype originated in a male donor with early-stage non-small cell lung cancer. CDR3 in amino acids: CASSFQQGGETQYF. The CDR3 region has the DNA TGTGCCAGCAGTTTTCAACAGGGAGGAGAGACCCAGTACTTC. Together with reference TRBV28 and TRBJ2-5, the CDR3 gives the full variable domain: DVKVTQSSRYLVKRTGEKVFLECVQDMDHENMFWYRQDPGLGLRLIYFSYDVKMKEKGDIPEGYSVSREKKERFSLILESASTNQTSMYLCASSFQQGGETQYFGPGTRLLVL.